The sequence of this T cell receptor (beta chain) was determined in a study of T cell responses to AZD1222 COVID-19 vaccine. Whole-study findings and limits: A mostly white British donor set with more females was recruited, and clonal diversity was possibly underestimated.

TCRdb keeps only in-frame clones here, not all; method: immunoSEQ multiplex PCR. Altogether about 120,000 clones are present, approximately 91% being singletons, with the ten largest covering around 0.99%. Germline V CDR1 and CDR2: GTSNPN, SVGIG (reference sequence). Trimming left V 2 bases short and J 4 bases short, with 8 bases between. There are 12 residues in the CDR3. For this clone: Its antigen remains unknown.

It was second doses at about 4 or about 12 weeks that were pooled. This specimen consisted of peripheral blood, obtained 28 days after the second AZD1222 dose. The chain employs TRBV30 and TRBJ1-2; D not certain. The TCR was taken from an adult who received the AZD1222 COVID-19 vaccine. The CDR3 loop is CAWSPRAYGYTF. CDR3 bases: TGTGCCTGGAGTCCAAGGGCCTATGGCTACACCTTC.